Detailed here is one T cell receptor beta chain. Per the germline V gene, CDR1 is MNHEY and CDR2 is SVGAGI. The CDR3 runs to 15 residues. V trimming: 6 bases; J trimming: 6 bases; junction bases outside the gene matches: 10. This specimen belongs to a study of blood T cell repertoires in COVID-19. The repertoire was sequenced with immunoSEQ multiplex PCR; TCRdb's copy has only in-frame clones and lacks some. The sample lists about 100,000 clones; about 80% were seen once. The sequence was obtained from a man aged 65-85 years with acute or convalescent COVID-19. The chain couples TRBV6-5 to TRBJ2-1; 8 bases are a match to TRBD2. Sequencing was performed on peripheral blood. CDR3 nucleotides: TGTGCCAGCAGAACGGGGGCGGGGGGCCCCAATGAGCAGTTCTTC. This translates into CASRTGAGGPNEQFF.